The entry below gives a single TCR beta chain sequence along with its context. The data were obtained in a study of OX40 agonist ivuxolimab in advanced cancers. V shed 1 base and J 7 bases; nucleotides not matched to a gene: 10. CDR3 size: 16 residues. Germline loops: CDR1 LGHNA, CDR2 YSLEER. TCRdb keeps only in-frame clones here, not all; method: immunoSEQ multiplex PCR. Of approximately 24,000 clones in the sample, around 83% were seen once. No patient had autoimmune disease or received systemic immunosuppression. The gene calls are TRBV4-3 and TRBJ2-1; 7 bases are a match to TRBD2. Specimen: CD4+ or CD8+ T cells sorted from blood, collected in a trial of the OX40 agonist ivuxolimab. The clonotype originates from an adult with an advanced solid tumor such as melanoma, head and neck, liver or kidney cancer. Here the CDR3 reads CASSQVGGGPLNEQFF. The CDR3 region has the DNA TGCGCCAGCAGCCAAGTCGGCGGGGGACCTCTAAATGAGCAGTTCTTC.